This T cell receptor (beta chain) was captured in a study of long-term antiretroviral therapy in people with HIV (dated by TCRdb to about 2022). Background for the entire study: Collection of the earliest samples took place about a decade ahead of the 2015 WHO recommendation for immediate ART, at a time when ART was typically delayed until CD4 counts fell. A retrospective serial study tested whether changes in peripheral blood TRB repertoire composition and diversity were associated with ART initiation and durable HIV suppression. About 35% of the 30 participants with HIV were female. The cohort contributed about 200 cryopreserved PBMC samples from around 33 adults with confirmed HIV infection, collected serially over a mean of approximately six years (range 1-12). No cross-contamination during QIAcube processing was seen in test extractions of a monoclonal T-cell line run alongside 33 polyclonal samples.

The immunoSEQ hsTCRB v3.0 assay was used at survey level resolution to sequence the TRB variable region. TRB sequencing targeted a depth of about 40,000-55,000 T-cell genomes per sample. TRB libraries were pooled and sequenced on an Illumina MiSeq using a v3 150-cycle kit. Per the original workflow: Analysis of repertoires was carried out in R inside a reproducible Nextflow workflow spanning QC, data transformation and analysis. LymphoSeq2, an R package for exploring AIRR-Seq data, was used to implement custom analyses. After excluding a few samples that yielded fewer than 5000 total TRB sequences, 150 to 200 HIV repertoires remained for analysis. Among the approximately 190 HIV repertoires that were kept, 59 were collected before ART initiation and roughly 130 were collected after ART initiation. Each repertoire was downsampled to 5000 TRB nucleotide sequences, and summary statistics were averaged across 100 downsampling iterations. The analysis kept only TRB sequences whose CDR3 regions were at least seven amino acids long. Diversity was measured with a Shannon entropy-derived clonality score and the Gini coefficient. In repertoire networks, the top 5000 CDR3 amino acid sequences were linked whenever an edit distance of one separated two sequences. GLIPH2 predicted antigen specificity groups and MHC restriction for TRB CDR3 amino acid sequences. To flag known associations with CMV, EBV, HIV or tissue antigens, CDR3 amino acid sequences were compared against VDJdb and McPAS-TCR. Pre-ART, post-ART and control groups were compared with Wilcoxon signed-rank tests and Holm-Bonferroni correction. TCRdb carries this immuneACCESS record with in-frame sequences only. Its versions omit some clonotypes, under half of them owing to an unresolved V gene in the studies checked, with the rest unexplained. The D gene and trimming were derived from the DNA, and the V and J assignments and clone size from that table. This sample holds some 17,000 clones; more than 70% were observed only once. 9.5% to 15% of the sample is in the top ten clones.

To be included, a participant needed at least one PBMC sample from before ART initiation plus at least two post-ART samples. Treatment was received in the United States of America by all participants with HIV. Before DNA extraction, cryopreserved samples of about 0.9-11 million PBMC were thawed and then washed. At the time of the earliest PBMC sample, participants with HIV were aged between about 23 and 55 years. PBMC samples from each participant spanned 1-4 timepoints before ART initiation and 2-8 timepoints after ART initiation, with a median of 7 samples. For every participant, serial HIV viral load, CD4+ T-cell count, ART history and demographic data were obtained. Using a Qiagen kit on a QIAcube, genomic DNA was extracted from unsorted PBMC, with samples processed in batches of 12. Summary of the overall study and its limitations: HIV repertoires had narrower CDR3 length ranges than controls, and the network structure suggested an antigen-experienced repertoire that shifted only slightly toward naive after ART. A significant increase in TRB diversity was found to be associated with ART initiation, although TRB diversity was observed to remain significantly below that of transplant donor controls even after long-term ART. The repertoire was dominated across all time points by expanded TRB clones identified before ART initiation, although this dominance was seen to fluctuate and to decrease in many PLHIV after ART. Inferences about post-ART repertoire changes are limited because no data were available on ART adherence, viral resistance or therapy changes. Limited PBMC availability meant only the TCR beta chain was sequenced, without alpha chain pairing. The samples were dated from about 2003 to 2018, and the ART regimens that were used may be less effective than current ART regimens. Unsorted PBMC were profiled instead of sorted CD4+ and CD8+ T cells because pre-ART samples had limited cell numbers.

A single count supports this clone. Its recognized antigen is unknown. No base qualities exist here, and no much larger clone lies one base off it. The CDR3 contains 15 residues, cysteine and phenylalanine counted. Of the read, only the CDR3 DNA is kept; its 45 bases are in frame from base 1. V lost 8 bases and J lost 1 base, and the count of bases not matched to a germline gene is 5. CDR1 and CDR2 (MNHNS, SASEGT) derive from the germline V gene. This TCR came from a man aged 45-65 years with HIV. The V gene is TRBV6-1 and the J gene is TRBJ2-7, and 13 junction bases match TRBD2. The specimen was unsorted PBMCs, collected 6.9 years after starting antiretroviral therapy. The DNA reads TGTGCCAGCGGGACTAGCGGGACCGTTTCCTACGAGCAGTACTTC. Its protein reads: CASGTSGTVSYEQYF.